This T cell receptor beta chain was identified in a study of blood T cell repertoires in COVID-19. About the study: PBMCs, B-cell-depleted T cells, or T cells were the source of the cDNA or gDNA that made up the material.

Authors' data handling: Researchers report that nucleated cell counts were estimated from reference gene primer amplification. Assay used: immunoSEQ multiplex PCR; TCRdb lists only in-frame clones, some missing. V, J and clone size are those of that table, while D and trimming were read from the DNA. This sample yields approximately 300,000 clones, of which 85% are seen a single time; over 1.5% belongs to the top ten. What was sequenced was PBMCs or T cells enriched from blood (not recorded which). The receptor's source is a woman in her 30s who had been exposed to COVID-19.

The CDR3 spells CASSKDRGFYEQYF. CDR3 in DNA: TGCGCCAGCAGCAAGGACAGGGGGTTCTACGAGCAGTACTTC. This chain links TRBV5-1 with TRBJ2-7; 10 bases are a match to TRBD1. Germline V CDR1 and CDR2: SGHRS, YFSETQ. The V gene end was trimmed by 4 bases and the J gene end by 3 bases; junction bases not matched to a gene: 4. CDR3 length: 14 residues.